This T cell receptor (beta chain) is from a study of blood T cell repertoires in COVID-19. V shed 3 bases, J shed 0 bases, and the junction held 5 bases outside the gene matches. The CDR3 covers 15 residues. Germline lookup yields CDR1 SGHTA and CDR2 FQGNSA. The method was immunoSEQ multiplex PCR; TCRdb's version includes in-frame clones alone and lacks a portion of them. Among roughly 250,000 clones listed, 87% were seen once. Sequenced material: peripheral blood. The V gene is TRBV7-2, the J gene TRBJ2-7; 7 bases line up with TRBD2. This TCR was recovered from a man between 60 and 75 years old who had recovered from COVID-19. CDR3 DNA: TGTGCCAGCAGCTTCAAGCCGGGGGGCTCCTACGAGCAGTACTTC. It codes for CASSFKPGGSYEQYF.